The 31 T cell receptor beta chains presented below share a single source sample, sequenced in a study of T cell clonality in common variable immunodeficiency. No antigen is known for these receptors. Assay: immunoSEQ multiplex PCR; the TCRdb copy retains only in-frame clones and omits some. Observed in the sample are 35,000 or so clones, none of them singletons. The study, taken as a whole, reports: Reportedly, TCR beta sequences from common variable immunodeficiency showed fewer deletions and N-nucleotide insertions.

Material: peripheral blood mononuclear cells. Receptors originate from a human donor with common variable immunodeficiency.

The CDR3 protein is CASNRQGGHGYTF. The CDR3 bases that were read are TGTGCCAGTAATCGACAGGGGGGACATGGC. The V gene is TRBV19, the J gene TRBJ1-2, with TRBD1 identical over 9 bases. The missing CDR3 end, 3 residues past where the read stops, is filled in from the germline J gene. Germline values: CDR1 LNHDA, CDR2 SQIVND (reference sequence). The CDR3 is 13 residues long. Trimming cost V 7 bases and J 6 bases; bases outside gene matches: 6.

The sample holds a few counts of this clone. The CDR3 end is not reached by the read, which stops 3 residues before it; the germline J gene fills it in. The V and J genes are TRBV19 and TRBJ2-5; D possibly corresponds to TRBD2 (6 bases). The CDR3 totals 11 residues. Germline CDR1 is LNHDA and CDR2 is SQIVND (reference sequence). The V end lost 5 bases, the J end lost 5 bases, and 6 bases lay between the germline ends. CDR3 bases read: TGTGCCAGTAGTGGAGGGGAGACC. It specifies CASSGGET. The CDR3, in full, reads CASSGGETQYF.

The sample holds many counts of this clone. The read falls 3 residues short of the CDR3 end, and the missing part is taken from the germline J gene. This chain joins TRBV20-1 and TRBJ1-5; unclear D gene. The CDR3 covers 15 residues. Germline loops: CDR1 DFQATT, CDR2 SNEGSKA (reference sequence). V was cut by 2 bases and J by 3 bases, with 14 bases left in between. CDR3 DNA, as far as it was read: TGCAGTGCTAGAAGCTCCGGCGGAGTCAATCAGCCC. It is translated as CSARSSGGVNQP. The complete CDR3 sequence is CSARSSGGVNQPQHF.

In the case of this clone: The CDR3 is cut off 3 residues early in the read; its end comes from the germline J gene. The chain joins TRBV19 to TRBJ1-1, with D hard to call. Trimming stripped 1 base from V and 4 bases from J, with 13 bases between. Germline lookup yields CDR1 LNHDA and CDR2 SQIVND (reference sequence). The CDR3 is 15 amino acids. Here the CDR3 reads CASSIVSGLTTEAFF. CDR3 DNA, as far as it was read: TGTGCCAGTAGTATAGTGAGCGGCCTAACCACTGAA.

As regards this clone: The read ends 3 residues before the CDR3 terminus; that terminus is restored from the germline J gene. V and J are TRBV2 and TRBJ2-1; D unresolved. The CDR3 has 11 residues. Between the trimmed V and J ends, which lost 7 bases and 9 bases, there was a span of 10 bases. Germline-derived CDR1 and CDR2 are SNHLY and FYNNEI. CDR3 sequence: CASKAAGEQFF. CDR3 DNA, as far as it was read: TGTGCCAGCAAGGCGGCCGGTGAG.

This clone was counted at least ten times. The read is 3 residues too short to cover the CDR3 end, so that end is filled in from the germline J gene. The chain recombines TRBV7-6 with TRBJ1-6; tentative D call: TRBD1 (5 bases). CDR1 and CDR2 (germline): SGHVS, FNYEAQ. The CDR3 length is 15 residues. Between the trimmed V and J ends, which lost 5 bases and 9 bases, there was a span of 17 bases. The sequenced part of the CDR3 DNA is TGTGCCAGCAGCCTGGTGGGGGGGGAAGTTTCACCC. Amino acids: CASSLVGGEVSP. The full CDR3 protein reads CASSLVGGEVSPLHF. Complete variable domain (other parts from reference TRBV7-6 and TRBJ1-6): GAGVSQSPRYKVTKRGQDVALRCDPISGHVSLYWYRQALGQGPEFLTYFNYEAQQDKSGLPNDRFSAERPEGSISTLTIQRTEQRDSAMYRCASSLVGGEVSPLHFGNGTRLTVT.

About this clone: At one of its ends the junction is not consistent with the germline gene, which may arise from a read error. Incomplete CDR3 DNA: TGTTCCAGCAGCTCGGACAGGGGCGGC. Its protein is CSSSSDRGG. The full-length CDR3 reads as CSSSSDRGGYTF. The chain uses TRBV7-9 and TRBJ1-2; TRBD1 aligns across 9 bases. The CDR3 end lies 3 residues beyond the end of the read and is filled in from the germline J gene. Germline V gene sequence: CDR1 SEHNR, CDR2 FQNEAQ (reference sequence). This CDR3 has 12 amino acids.

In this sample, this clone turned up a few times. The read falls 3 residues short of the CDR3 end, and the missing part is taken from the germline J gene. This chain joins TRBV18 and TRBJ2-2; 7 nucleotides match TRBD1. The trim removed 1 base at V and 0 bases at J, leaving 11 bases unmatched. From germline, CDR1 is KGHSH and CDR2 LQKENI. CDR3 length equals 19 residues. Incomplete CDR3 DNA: TGTGCCAGCTCACCACGCGACAGGGACGGACCCACGAACACCGGGGAG. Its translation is CASSPRDRDGPTNTGE. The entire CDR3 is CASSPRDRDGPTNTGELFF.

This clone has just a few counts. Incomplete CDR3 DNA: TGTGCCAGCACTATACAGGGGGCAGGCACCGGGGAG. Its translation is CASTIQGAGTGE. The whole CDR3 region reads CASTIQGAGTGELFF. V usage is TRBV2 and J usage is TRBJ2-2, with TRBD1 matching 9 bases. The read comes to an end 3 residues before the CDR3 does, leaving the germline J gene to fill in the end. Germline V gives CDR1 SNHLY, CDR2 FYNNEI. This CDR3 contains 15 residues. V shed 7 bases, J shed 4 bases, and the junction held 7 bases outside the gene matches.

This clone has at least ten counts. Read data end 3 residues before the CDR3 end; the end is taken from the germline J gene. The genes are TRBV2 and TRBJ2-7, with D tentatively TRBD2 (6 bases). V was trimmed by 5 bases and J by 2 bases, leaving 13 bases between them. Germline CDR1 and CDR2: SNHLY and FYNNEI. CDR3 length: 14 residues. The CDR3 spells CASSRGGVAYEQYF. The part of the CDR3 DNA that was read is TGTGCCAGCAGTCGGGGCGGGGTCGCCTACGAG.

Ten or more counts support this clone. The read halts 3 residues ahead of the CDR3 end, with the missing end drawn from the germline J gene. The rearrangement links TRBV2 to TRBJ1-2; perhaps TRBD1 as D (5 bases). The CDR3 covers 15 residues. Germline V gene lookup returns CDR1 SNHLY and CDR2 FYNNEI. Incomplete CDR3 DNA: TGTGCCAGCAGTGAAGCTGGAGGCAGGGAAGGGGGC. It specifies CASSEAGGREGG. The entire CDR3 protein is CASSEAGGREGGYTF.

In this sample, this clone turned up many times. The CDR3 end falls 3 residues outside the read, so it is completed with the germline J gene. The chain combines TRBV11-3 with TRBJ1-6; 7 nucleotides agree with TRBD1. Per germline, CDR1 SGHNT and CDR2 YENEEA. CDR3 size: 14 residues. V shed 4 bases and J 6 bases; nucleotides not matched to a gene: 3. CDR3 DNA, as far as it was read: TGTGCCAGCAGCTCCGGGACAGTTAATTCACCC. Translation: CASSSGTVNSP. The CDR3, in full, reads CASSSGTVNSPLHF. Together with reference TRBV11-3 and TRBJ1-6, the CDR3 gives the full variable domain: EAGVVQSPRYKIIEKKQPVAFWCNPISGHNTLYWYLQNLGQGPELLIRYENEEAVDDSQLPKDRFSAERLKGVDSTLKIQPAELGDSAVYLCASSSGTVNSPLHFGNGTRLTVT.

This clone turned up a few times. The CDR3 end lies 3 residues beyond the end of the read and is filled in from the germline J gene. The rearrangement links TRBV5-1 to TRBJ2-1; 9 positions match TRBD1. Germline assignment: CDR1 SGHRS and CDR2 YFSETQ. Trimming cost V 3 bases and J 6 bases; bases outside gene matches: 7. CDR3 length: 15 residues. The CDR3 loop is CASSWGGQGFNEQFF. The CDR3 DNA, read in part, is TGCGCCAGCAGCTGGGGGGGACAGGGTTTCAATGAG.

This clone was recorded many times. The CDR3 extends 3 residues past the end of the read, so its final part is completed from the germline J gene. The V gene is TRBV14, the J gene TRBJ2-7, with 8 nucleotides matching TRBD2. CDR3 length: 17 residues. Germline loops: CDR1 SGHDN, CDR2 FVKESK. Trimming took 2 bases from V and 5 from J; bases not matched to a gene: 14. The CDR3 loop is CASSQRGSGVSTNEQYF. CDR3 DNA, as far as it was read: TGTGCCAGCAGCCAAAGGGGTAGCGGGGTTAGCACCAACGAG.

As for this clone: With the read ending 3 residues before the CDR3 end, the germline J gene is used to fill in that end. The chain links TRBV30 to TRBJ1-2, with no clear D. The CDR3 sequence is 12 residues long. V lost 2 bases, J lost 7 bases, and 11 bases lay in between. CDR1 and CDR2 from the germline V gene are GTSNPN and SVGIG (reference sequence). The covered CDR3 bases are TGTGCCTGGAGTTTACAGCGGAGTGGC. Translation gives CAWSLQRSG. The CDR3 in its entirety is CAWSLQRSGYTF.

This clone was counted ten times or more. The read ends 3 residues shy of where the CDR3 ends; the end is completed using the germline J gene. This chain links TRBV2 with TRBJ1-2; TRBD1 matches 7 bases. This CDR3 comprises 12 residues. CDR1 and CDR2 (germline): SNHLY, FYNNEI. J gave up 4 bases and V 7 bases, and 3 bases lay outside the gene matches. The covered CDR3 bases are TGTGCCAGCAAGACAGGGTCCTATGGC. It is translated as CASKTGSYG. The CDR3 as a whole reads CASKTGSYGYTF.

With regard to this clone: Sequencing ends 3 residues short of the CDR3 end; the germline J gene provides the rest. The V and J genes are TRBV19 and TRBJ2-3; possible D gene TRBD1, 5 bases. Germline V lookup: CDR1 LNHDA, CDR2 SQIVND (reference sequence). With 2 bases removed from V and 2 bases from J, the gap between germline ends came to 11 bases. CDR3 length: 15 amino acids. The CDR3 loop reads CASSIRRQPTDTQYF. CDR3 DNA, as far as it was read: TGTGCCAGTAGTATAAGGAGACAGCCCACAGATACG.

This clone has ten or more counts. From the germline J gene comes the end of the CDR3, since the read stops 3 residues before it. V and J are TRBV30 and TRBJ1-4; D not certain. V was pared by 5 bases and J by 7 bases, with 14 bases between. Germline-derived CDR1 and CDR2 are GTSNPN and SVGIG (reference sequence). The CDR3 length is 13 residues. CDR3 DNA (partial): TGTGCCTGGCGTACAGCCGGCAGTGAAAAA. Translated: CAWRTAGSEK. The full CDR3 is CAWRTAGSEKLFF. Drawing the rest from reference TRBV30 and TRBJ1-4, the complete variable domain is SQTIHQWPATLVQPVGSPLSLECTVEGTSNPNLYWYRQAAGRGLQLLFYSVGIGQISSEVPQNLSASRPQDRQFILSSKKLLLSDSGFYLCAWRTAGSEKLFFGSGTQLSVL.

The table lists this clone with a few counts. CDR3 DNA, as far as it was read: TGTGCCAGCAGATTGATTGAGCCGAGCTCCTACGAG. Its protein is CASRLIEPSSYE. The full CDR3 is CASRLIEPSSYEQYF. The chain uses TRBV7-9 and TRBJ2-7; no clear D gene. The CDR3 end lies 3 residues beyond the end of the read and is filled in from the germline J gene. In germline, CDR1 is SEHNR, CDR2 FQNEAQ (reference sequence). V lost 6 bases to trimming and J lost 0 bases, with 15 bases between them. The CDR3 runs 15 residues.

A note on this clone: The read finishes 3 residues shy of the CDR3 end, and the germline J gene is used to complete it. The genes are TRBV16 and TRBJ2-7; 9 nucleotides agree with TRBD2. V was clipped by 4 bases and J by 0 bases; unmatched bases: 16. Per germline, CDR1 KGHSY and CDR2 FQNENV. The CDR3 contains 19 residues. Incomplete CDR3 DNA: TGTGCCAGCAGCCTTACCCCCAACGGACCTAGCGGGGACTCCTACGAG. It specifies CASSLTPNGPSGDSYE. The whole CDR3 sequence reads CASSLTPNGPSGDSYEQYF.

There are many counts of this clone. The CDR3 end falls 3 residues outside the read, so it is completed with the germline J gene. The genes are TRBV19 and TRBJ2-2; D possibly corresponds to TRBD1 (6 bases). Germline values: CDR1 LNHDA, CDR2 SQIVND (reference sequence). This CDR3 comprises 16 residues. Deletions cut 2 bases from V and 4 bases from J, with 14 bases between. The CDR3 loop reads CASSITSEGGTGELFF. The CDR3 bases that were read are TGTGCCAGTAGTATAACTTCGGAAGGGGGCACCGGGGAG.

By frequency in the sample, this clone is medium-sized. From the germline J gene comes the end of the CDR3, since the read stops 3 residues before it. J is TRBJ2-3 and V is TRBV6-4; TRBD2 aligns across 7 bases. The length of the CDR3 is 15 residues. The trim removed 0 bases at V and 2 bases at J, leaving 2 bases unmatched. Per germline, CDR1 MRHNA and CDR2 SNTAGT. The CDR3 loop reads CASSDSRGDTDTQYF. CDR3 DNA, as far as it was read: TGTGCCAGCAGTGACTCCCGGGGGGACACAGATACG.

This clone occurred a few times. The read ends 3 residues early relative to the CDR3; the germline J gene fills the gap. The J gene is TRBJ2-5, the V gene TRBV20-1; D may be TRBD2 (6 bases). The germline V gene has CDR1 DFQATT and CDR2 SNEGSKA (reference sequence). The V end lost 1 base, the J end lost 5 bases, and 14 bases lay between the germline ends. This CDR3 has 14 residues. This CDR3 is CSARGPTSHETQYF. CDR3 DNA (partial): TGCAGTGCTAGAGGCCCGACTAGTCACGAGACC.

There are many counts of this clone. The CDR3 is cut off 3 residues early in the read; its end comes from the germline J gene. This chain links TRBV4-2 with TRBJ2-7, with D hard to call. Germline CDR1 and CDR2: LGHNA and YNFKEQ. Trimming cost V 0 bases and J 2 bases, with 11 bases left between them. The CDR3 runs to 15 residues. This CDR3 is CASSQEAQQPYEQYF. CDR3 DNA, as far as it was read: TGTGCCAGCAGCCAAGAGGCACAACAACCCTACGAG.

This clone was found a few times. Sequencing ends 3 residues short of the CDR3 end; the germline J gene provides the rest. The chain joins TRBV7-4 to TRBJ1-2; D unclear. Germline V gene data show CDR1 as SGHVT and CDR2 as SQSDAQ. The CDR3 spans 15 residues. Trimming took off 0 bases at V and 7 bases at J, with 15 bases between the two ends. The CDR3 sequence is CASSLASLGVGGYTF. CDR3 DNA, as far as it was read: TGTGCCAGCAGCTTAGCTAGCCTAGGTGTAGGTGGC.

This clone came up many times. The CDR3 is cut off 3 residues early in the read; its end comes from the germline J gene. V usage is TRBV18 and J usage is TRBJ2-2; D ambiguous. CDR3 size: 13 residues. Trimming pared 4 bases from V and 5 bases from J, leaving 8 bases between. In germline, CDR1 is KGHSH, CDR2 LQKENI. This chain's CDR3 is CASSLSGTGELFF. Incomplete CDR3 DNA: TGTGCCAGCTCACTGTCGGGTACCGGGGAG.

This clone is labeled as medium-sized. Incomplete CDR3 DNA: TGTGCCAGTACCTCTAGGACAGCTGAGTATGAAAAA. Translated: CASTSRTAEYEK. The whole CDR3 is CASTSRTAEYEKLFF. V is TRBV19 and J is TRBJ1-4; D might be TRBD1 (6 bases). The read ends 3 residues before the CDR3 terminus; that terminus is restored from the germline J gene. CDR3 length: 15 residues. CDR1 and CDR2 (germline): LNHDA, SQIVND (reference sequence). Trimming shortened V by 7 bases and J by 6 bases, and 18 bases separated the two germline ends.

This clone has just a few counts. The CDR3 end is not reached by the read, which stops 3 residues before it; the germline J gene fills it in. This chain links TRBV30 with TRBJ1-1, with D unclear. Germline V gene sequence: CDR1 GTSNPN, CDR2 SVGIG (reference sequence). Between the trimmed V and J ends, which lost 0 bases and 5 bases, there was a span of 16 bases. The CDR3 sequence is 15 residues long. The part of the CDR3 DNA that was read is TGTGCCTGGAGTGTACGGCGGGGTACAGTGACTGAA. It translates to CAWSVRRGTVTE. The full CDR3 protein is CAWSVRRGTVTEAFF.

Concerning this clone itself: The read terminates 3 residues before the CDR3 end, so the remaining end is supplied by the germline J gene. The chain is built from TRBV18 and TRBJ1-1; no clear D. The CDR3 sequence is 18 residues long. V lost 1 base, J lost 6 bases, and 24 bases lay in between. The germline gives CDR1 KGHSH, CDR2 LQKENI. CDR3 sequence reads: CASSPQLERGRSKAEAFF. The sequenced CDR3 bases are TGTGCCAGCTCACCACAATTAGAACGAGGCAGGTCTAAGGCTGAA.

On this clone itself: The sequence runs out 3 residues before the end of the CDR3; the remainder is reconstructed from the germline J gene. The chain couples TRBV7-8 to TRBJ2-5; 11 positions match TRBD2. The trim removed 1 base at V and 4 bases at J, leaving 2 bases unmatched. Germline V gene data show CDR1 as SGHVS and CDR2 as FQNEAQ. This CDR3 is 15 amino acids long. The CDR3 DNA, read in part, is TGTGCCAGCAGCTTAGACGGGACTAGCGGAGAGACC. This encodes CASSLDGTSGET. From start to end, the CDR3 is CASSLDGTSGETQYF.

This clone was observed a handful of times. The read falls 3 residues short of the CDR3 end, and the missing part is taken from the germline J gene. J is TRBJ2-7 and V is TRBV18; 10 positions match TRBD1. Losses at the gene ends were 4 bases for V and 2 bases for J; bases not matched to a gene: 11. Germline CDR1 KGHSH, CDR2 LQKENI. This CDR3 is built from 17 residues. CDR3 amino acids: CASSQFHGTGVPYEQYF. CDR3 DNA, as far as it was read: TGTGCCAGCTCACAATTCCACGGGACAGGGGTACCCTACGAG. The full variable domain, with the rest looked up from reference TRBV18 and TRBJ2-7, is NAGVMQNPRHLVRRRGQEARLRCSPMKGHSHVYWYRQLPEEGLKFMVYLQKENIIDESGMPKERFSAEFPKEGPSILRIQQVVRGDSAAYFCASSQFHGTGVPYEQYFGPGTRLTVT.